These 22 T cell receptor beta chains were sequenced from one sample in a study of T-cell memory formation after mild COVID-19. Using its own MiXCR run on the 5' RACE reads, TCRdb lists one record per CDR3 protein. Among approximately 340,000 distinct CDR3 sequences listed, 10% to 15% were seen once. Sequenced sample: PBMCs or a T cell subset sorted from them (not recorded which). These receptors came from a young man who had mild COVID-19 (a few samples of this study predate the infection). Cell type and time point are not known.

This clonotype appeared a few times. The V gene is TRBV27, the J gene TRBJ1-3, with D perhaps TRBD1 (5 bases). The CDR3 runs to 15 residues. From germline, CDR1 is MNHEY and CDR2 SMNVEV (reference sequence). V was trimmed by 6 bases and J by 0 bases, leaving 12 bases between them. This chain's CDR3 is CASRPAGLSGNTIYF. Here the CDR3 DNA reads TGTGCCAGCAGGCCGGCGGGACTCTCTGGAAACACCATATATTTT.

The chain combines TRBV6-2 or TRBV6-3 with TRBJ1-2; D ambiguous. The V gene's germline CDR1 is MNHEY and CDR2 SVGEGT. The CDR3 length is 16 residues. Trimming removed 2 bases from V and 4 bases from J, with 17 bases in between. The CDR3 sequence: CASSYPGVGRGYGYTF. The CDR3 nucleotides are TGTGCCAGCAGTTACCCGGGCGTGGGCCGCGGCTATGGCTACACCTTC.

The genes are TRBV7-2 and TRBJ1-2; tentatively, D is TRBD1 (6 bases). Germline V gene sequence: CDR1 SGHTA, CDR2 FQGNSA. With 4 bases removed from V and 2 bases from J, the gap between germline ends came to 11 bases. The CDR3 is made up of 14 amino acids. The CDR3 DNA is TGTGCCAGCAGCTATCGACAGGAGAACTATGGCTACACCTTC. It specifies CASSYRQENYGYTF.

CDR3: CASSRGRTLLDEKLFF. The CDR3 DNA follows: TGCGCCAGCAGCCGCGGACGGACTCTTCTTGACGAAAAACTGTTTTTT. The rearrangement links TRBV4-1 to TRBJ1-4; D gene ambiguous. CDR3 length equals 16 residues. Germline V CDR1 and CDR2: MGHRA, YSYEKL. V was shortened by 4 bases and J by 8 bases, with 20 bases between the two germline ends.

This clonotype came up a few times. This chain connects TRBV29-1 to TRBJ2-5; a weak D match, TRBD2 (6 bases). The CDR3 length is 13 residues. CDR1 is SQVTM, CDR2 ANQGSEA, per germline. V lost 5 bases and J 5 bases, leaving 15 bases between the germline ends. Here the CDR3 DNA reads TGCAGCGTTCCCAGCAGGGCGGGGGAGACCCAGTACTTC. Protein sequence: CSVPSRAGETQYF. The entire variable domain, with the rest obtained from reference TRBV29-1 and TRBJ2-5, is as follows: SAVISQKPSRDICQRGTSLTIQCQVDSQVTMMFWYRQQPGQSLTLIATANQGSEATYESGFVIDKFPISRPNLTFSTLTVSNMSPEDSSIYLCSVPSRAGETQYFGPGTRLLVL.

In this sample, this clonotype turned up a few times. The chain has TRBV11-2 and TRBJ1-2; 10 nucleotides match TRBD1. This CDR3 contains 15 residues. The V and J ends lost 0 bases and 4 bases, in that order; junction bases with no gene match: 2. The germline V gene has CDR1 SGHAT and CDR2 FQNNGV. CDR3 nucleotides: TGTGCCAGCAGCTTAGATCGGACAGGGGGCTATGGCTACACCTTC. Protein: CASSLDRTGGYGYTF.

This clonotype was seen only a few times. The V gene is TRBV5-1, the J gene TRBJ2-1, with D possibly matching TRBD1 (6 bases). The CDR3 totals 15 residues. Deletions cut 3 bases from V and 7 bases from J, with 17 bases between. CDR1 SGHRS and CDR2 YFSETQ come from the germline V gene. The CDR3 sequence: CASSSLQGSINEQFF. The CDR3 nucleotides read TGCGCCAGCAGCTCTCTACAGGGTTCCATAAATGAGCAGTTCTTC. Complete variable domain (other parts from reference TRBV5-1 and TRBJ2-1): KAGVTQTPRYLIKTRGQQVTLSCSPISGHRSVSWYQQTPGQGLQFLFEYFSETQRNKGNFPGRFSGRQFSNSRSEMNVSTLELGDSALYLCASSSLQGSINEQFFGPGTRLTVL.

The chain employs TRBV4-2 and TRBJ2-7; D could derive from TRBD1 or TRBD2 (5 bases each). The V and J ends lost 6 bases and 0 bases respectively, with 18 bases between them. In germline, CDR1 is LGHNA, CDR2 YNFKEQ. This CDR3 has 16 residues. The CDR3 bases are TGTGCCAGCAGTCAGGAACCGGGACCACGCTCCTACGAGCAGTACTTC. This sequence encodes CASSQEPGPRSYEQYF.

The CDR3 here is CASHRRRGAQTTNTGELFF. As DNA, the CDR3 is TGTGCCAGCCACCGGCGCCGAGGAGCGCAGACTACGAACACCGGGGAGCTGTTTTTT. The chain employs TRBV28 and TRBJ2-2; TRBD2 is a possible D gene (5 bases). There are 19 residues in the CDR3. Germline CDR1 MDHEN, CDR2 SYDVKM. Trimming pared 8 bases from V and 0 bases from J, leaving 25 bases between.

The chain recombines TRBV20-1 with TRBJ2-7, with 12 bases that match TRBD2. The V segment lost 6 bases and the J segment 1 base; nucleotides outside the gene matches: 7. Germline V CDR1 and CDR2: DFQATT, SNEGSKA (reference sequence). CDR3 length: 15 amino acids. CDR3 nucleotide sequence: TGCAGTGCCTTTCCTAGCGGGGGGGCGTCCTACGAGCAGTACTTC. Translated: CSAFPSGGASYEQYF.

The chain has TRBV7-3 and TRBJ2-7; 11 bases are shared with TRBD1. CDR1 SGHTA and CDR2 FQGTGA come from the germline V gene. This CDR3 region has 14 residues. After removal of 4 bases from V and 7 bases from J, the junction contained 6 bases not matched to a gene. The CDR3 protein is CASSSGQGAREQYF. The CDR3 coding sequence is TGTGCCAGCAGCTCCGGACAGGGGGCAAGGGAGCAGTACTTC.

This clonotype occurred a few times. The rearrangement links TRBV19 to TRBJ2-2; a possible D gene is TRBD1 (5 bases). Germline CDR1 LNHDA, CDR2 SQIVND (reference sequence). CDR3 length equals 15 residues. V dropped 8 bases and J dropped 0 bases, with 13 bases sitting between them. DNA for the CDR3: TGTGCCAGTGGGTTTCGACAGTCGAACACCGGGGAGCTGTTTTTT. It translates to CASGFRQSNTGELFF.

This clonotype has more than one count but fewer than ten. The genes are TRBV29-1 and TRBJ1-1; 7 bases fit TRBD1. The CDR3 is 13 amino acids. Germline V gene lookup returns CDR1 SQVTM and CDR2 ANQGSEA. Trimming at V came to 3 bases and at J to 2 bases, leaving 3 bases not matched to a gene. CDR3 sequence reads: CSVEGTVNTEAFF. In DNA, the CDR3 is TGCAGCGTTGAGGGGACAGTTAACACTGAAGCTTTCTTT.

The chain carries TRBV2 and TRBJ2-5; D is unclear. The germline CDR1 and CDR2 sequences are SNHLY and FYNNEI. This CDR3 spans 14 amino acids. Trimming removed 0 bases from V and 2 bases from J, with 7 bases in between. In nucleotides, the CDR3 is TGTGCCAGCAGTGAAGCGCTTTTGCAAGAGACCCAGTACTTC. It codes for CASSEALLQETQYF.

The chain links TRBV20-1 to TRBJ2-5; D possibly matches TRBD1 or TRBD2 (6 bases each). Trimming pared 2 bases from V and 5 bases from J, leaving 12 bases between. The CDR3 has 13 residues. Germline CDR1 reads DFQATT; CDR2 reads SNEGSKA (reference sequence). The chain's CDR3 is CSARWGARETQYF. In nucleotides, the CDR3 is TGCAGTGCTAGATGGGGGGCCCGCGAGACCCAGTACTTC.

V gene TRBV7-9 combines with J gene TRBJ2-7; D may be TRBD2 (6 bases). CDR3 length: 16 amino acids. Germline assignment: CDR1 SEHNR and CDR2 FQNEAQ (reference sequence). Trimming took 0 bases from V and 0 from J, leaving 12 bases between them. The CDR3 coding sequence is TGTGCCAGCAGCTTAGCCGGGGGATTAAGCTCCTACGAGCAGTACGTC. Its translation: CASSLAGGLSSYEQYV.

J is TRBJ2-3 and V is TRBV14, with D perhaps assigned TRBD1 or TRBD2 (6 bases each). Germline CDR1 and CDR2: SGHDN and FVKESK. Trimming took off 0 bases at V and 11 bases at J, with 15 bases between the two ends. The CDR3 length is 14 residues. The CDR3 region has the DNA TGTGCCAGCAGCCAAGATTTGGGGGGCCTTATGCAGTATTTT. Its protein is CASSQDLGGLMQYF.

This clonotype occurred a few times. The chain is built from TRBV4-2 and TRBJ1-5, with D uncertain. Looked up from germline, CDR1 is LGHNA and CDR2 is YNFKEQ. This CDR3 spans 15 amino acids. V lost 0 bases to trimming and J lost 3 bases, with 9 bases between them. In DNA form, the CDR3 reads TGTGCCAGCAGCCAAGATAGCGGGAACAATCAGCCCCAGCATTTT. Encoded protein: CASSQDSGNNQPQHF.

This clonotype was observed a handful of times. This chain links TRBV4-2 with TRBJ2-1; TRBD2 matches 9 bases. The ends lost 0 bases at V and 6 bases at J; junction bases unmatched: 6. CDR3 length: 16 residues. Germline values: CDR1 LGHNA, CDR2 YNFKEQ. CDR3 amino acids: CASSQDRAAGGNEQFF. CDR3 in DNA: TGTGCCAGCAGCCAAGATCGGGCAGCGGGGGGCAATGAGCAGTTCTTC.

CDR3 sequence: CASSLGDGANVLTF. Written as DNA, the CDR3 is TGCGCCAGCAGCTTGGGCGATGGGGCCAACGTCCTGACTTTC. This chain links TRBV5-1 with TRBJ2-6; D remains unclear. Germline V gene data show CDR1 as SGHRS and CDR2 as YFSETQ. The CDR3 runs to 14 residues. V dropped 0 bases and J dropped 3 bases, with 4 bases sitting between them.

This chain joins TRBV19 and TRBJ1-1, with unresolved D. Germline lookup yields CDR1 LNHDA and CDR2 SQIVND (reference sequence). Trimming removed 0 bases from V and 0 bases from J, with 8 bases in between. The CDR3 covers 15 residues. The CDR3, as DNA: TGTGCCAGTAGTATAGATTGGCTGATGAACACTGAAGCTTTCTTT. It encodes CASSIDWLMNTEAFF. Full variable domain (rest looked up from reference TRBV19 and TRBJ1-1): DGGITQSPKYLFRKEGQNVTLSCEQNLNHDAMYWYRQDPGQGLRLIYYSQIVNDFQKGDIAEGYSVSREKKESFPLTVTSAQKNPTAFYLCASSIDWLMNTEAFFGQGTRLTVV.

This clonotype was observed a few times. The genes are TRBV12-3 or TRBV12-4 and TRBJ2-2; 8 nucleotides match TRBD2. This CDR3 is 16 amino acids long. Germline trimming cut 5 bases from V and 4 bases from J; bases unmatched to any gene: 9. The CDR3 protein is CASSGETSEPTGELFF. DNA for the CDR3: TGTGCCAGCAGTGGGGAGACTAGCGAGCCCACCGGGGAGCTGTTTTTT.